These 4 T cell receptor beta chains originate from one sample sequenced in a study of cytomegalovirus exposure and HLA in healthy donors. PCR amplification relied on 60 Vbeta primers (plus 13 Jbeta primers). Only in-frame clones appear in the TCRdb table, and some are missing; sequencing was by immunoSEQ multiplex PCR. The data show around 300,000 clones, around nine tenths seen once. Input material: PBMCs. These TCRs come from a woman aged 18-30 years in good health and CMV-seronegative.

The chain links TRBV2 to TRBJ2-7; D possibly corresponds to TRBD1 (5 bases). Per the germline V gene, CDR1 is SNHLY and CDR2 is FYNNEI. Between the trimmed V and J ends, which lost 4 bases and 1 base, there was a span of 8 bases. This CDR3 contains 13 residues. CDR3 DNA: TGTGCCAGCAGTGTAGGGGTTTCCTACGAGCAGTACTTC. Amino acids: CASSVGVSYEQYF.

The rearrangement uses TRBV13 and TRBJ2-1, with D unresolved. The CDR3 is 14 residues long. The V end was cut by 3 bases, the J end by 7 bases, with 13 bases between. The germline CDR1 and CDR2 sequences are PRHDT and FYEKMQ (reference sequence). The CDR3 loop reads CASSLSPAENEQFF. The CDR3 DNA is TGTGCCAGCAGCTTGAGTCCCGCGGAGAATGAGCAGTTCTTC.

The chain couples TRBV7-9 to TRBJ2-3; D may be TRBD2 (6 bases). The CDR3 has 14 residues. Trimming took 7 bases from V and 0 from J, leaving 11 bases between them. Germline CDR1 and CDR2: SEHNR and FQNEAQ (reference sequence). The CDR3 protein is CASNKGTSTDTQYF. The CDR3 DNA sequence: TGTGCCAGCAACAAAGGGACTAGCACAGATACGCAGTATTTT.

The CDR3 loop reads CASSVEGGGSGNTIYF. CDR3 sequence (DNA): TGTGCCAGCAGCGTAGAGGGAGGGGGCTCTGGAAACACCATATATTTT. The gene calls are TRBV9 and TRBJ1-3, with D tentatively TRBD1 (6 bases). V lost 0 bases and J 0 bases, leaving 10 bases between the germline ends. The germline gives CDR1 SGDLS, CDR2 YYNGEE. The CDR3 loop spans 16 amino acids.